This is a list of T cell receptor beta chains from one sample in a study of cytomegalovirus exposure and HLA in healthy donors. Clones were read by immunoSEQ multiplex PCR, and TCRdb kept only the in-frame ones, dropping some. The data hold 110,000 to 150,000 clones, with roughly four fifths observed a single time. Sequenced: PBMCs. These receptors all stem from a male donor in good health and CMV-seronegative. CDR3s include the opening cysteine and the closing phenylalanine or tryptophan.

V	CDR3
TRBV7-9	CASSKELGQVYEQYF
TRBV4-3	CASFPNSQGEASGVDNEQFF
TRBV27	CASSPLGGGSTDTQYF
TRBV21-1	CASSKWGRKSGADNEQFF
TRBV9	CASSPDPGAYGYTF
TRBV2	CASRDRGVGNTIYF
TRBV7-3	CASSPNPGQLYGYTF
TRBV7-2	CASSSLIGEQYF
TRBV27	CASSQGWGTYEQYF
TRBV28	CASSPIAGVPHNEQFF
TRBV12-5	CASGFYLPSPFDYGYTF
TRBV4-1	CASSQVGGGMNTEAFF
TRBV9	CASSFPAGDGDTQYF
TRBV5-8	CASWSLIRPETQYF
TRBV7-9	CASSPKISGSYNEQFF
TRBV28	CASSTRDYRYNEQFF
TRBV6-4	CASSAEQETQYF
TRBV7-9	CASSPLPSTTDTQYF
TRBV10-3	CAIRNGQGPGEQYF
TRBV7-6	CASSASAADTQYF
TRBV7-2	CASSPQSTLHEQFF
TRBV14	CASSQDGTSPLHF
TRBV7-2	CASSKALVRDRGYTEAFF
TRBV18	CASSPTLAGSTDTQYF
TRBV4-3	CASSQEELGAKPRGQNSEAFF